This T cell receptor beta chain is from a study of PD-1 blockade in mismatch repair-deficient tumors. V was trimmed by 5 bases and J by 0 bases, leaving 17 bases between them. Germline CDR1 and CDR2: MNHEY and SMNVEV (reference sequence). The CDR3 loop spans 17 amino acids. The table came from immunoSEQ multiplex PCR; TCRdb's copy has only in-frame clones and leaves some out. In the table there are 35,000 to 45,000 clones, around 84% of which are singletons. Here the sequenced sample was peripheral blood, taken 76 weeks after starting pembrolizumab. The clonotype comes from an adult with mismatch repair-deficient cancer. The genes are TRBV27 and TRBJ2-1; D possibly matches TRBD1 or TRBD2 (5 bases each). CDR3 bases: TGTGCCAGCAGTCTCTACCCGGCAGGGAGCTCCTACAATGAGCAGTTCTTC. Its translation: CASSLYPAGSSYNEQFF.